The 28 T cell receptor beta chains below come from one sample, sequenced in a study of CD8 T cells in Susac syndrome. A quantity of roughly 0.5 to 1 ug RNA underwent reverse transcription using random hexamers. TCRdb reprocessed the immunoSEQ multiplex PCR reads with MiXCR, giving one entry per CDR3 protein. The data show approximately 170,000 distinct CDR3 sequences, under 95% seen once. Material for sequencing was CD4+ T cells from PBMCs. These receptors all come from a human donor in good health.

V is TRBV5-1 and J is TRBJ2-3; D may be TRBD2 (6 bases). The germline V gene has CDR1 SGHRS and CDR2 YFSETQ. V was trimmed by 0 bases and J by 1 base, leaving 9 bases between them. The CDR3 extends over 15 amino acids. DNA of the CDR3: TGCGCCAGCAGCTTGGGTCCTAGCGGCACAGATACGCAGTATTTT. Translated, it gives CASSLGPSGTDTQYF. Filled out from reference TRBV5-1 and TRBJ2-3, the complete variable domain reads KAGVTQTPRYLIKTRGQQVTLSCSPISGHRSVSWYQQTPGQGLQFLFEYFSETQRNKGNFPGRFSGRQFSNSRSEMNVSTLELGDSALYLCASSLGPSGTDTQYFGPGTRLTVL.

The V gene is TRBV7-2, the J gene TRBJ2-2; no reliable D call. Trimming stripped 7 bases from V and 0 bases from J, with 9 bases between. This CDR3 is 14 amino acids long. The V gene's germline CDR1 is SGHTA and CDR2 FQGNSA. This chain's CDR3 is CASMGAANTGELFF. CDR3 DNA sequence: TGTGCCAGCATGGGCGCCGCGAACACCGGGGAGCTGTTTTTT. Using reference TRBV7-2 and TRBJ2-2 for the parts outside the CDR3, the full variable domain is GAGVSQSPSNKVTEKGKDVELRCDPISGHTALYWYRQSLGQGLEFLIYFQGNSAPDKSGLPSDRFSAERTGGSVSTLTIQRTQQEDSAVYLCASMGAANTGELFFGEGSRLTVL.

The chain carries TRBV5-1 and TRBJ1-1; a weak D match, TRBD1 (6 bases). The germline V gene encodes CDR1 SGHRS and CDR2 YFSETQ. The CDR3 length is 14 residues. The V end was cut by 4 bases, the J end by 5 bases, with 15 bases between. The CDR3 reads CASSRPGAETEAFF. Written as DNA, the CDR3 is TGCGCCAGCAGCCGTCCGGGGGCGGAGACTGAAGCTTTCTTT.

Comment on this clonotype: Germline is not matched at one junction end, which may reflect a read error. The gene calls are TRBV3-1 and TRBJ2-3, with D perhaps TRBD1 or TRBD2 (5 bases each). There are 15 residues in the CDR3. The germline gives CDR1 LGHDT, CDR2 YNNKEL (reference sequence). The CDR3 DNA reads TGTGCCAGCAGTCAAGATGGGACCCTAGGGGATACGCAGTATTTT. Residues: CASSQDGTLGDTQYF.

J is TRBJ1-2 and V is TRBV7-2; possibly TRBD1 for D (6 bases). Between the trimmed V and J ends, which lost 0 bases and 8 bases, there was a span of 16 bases. The germline CDR1 and CDR2 sequences are SGHTA and FQGNSA. The length of the CDR3 is 15 residues. CDR3 bases: TGTGCCAGCAGCTTAGCGGGGGCAGCCGGGGGAGGCTACACCTTC. Its translation: CASSLAGAAGGGYTF.

The V call is TRBV18, the J call TRBJ2-7; D may be TRBD2 (6 bases). The CDR3 spans 13 residues. Germline V gene lookup returns CDR1 KGHSH and CDR2 LQKENI. Trimming removed 0 bases from V and 4 bases from J, with 7 bases in between. DNA for the CDR3: TGTGCCAGCTCACCACCAGGGAGGTACGAGCAGTACTTC. Protein sequence: CASSPPGRYEQYF.

The chain links TRBV20-1 to TRBJ2-2; 10 positions match TRBD2. The CDR3 loop spans 14 amino acids. CDR1 and CDR2 from the germline V gene are DFQATT and SNEGSKA (reference sequence). V was clipped by 1 base and J by 6 bases; unmatched bases: 2. CDR3 DNA: TGCAGTGCTAGAGCTAGCGGGAGACCCGGGGAGCTGTTTTTT. Translation gives CSARASGRPGELFF.

The rearrangement links TRBV20-1 to TRBJ1-2; a possible D gene is TRBD1 (6 bases). The CDR3 covers 14 residues. Germline V gene lookup returns CDR1 DFQATT and CDR2 SNEGSKA (reference sequence). Trimming took 6 bases from V and 6 from J, leaving 20 bases between them. The CDR3 DNA reads TGCAGTGCCCCTGGGGGGCCTGGGGCGGATGGCTACACCTTC. The encoded protein is CSAPGGPGADGYTF.

The CDR3 DNA reads TGCGCCAGCAGCCTCCACCCCGGACCCCCTACGACCTACAATGAGCAGTTCTTC. This codes for CASSLHPGPPTTYNEQFF. The chain carries TRBV4-1 and TRBJ2-1; D uncertain. CDR1 is MGHRA and CDR2 is YSYEKL in the germline V gene. Trimming took 4 bases from V and 2 from J, leaving 21 bases between them. The CDR3 sequence is 18 residues long.

The chain carries TRBV7-8 and TRBJ2-7; 7 nucleotides agree with TRBD1. The CDR3 contains 15 residues. After removal of 4 bases from V and 2 bases from J, the junction contained 8 bases not matched to a gene. The germline V gene encodes CDR1 SGHVS and CDR2 FQNEAQ. The CDR3 coding sequence is TGTGCCAGCAGCTCCCGGACAGGCAGCACCTACGAGCAGTACTTC. This codes for CASSSRTGSTYEQYF.

The rearrangement links TRBV18 to TRBJ2-1, with D maybe TRBD1 (6 bases). The V gene lost 3 bases and the J gene lost 5 bases, with 8 bases spanning the gap. CDR1 KGHSH and CDR2 LQKENI come from the germline V gene. The CDR3 contains 13 residues. The CDR3 DNA sequence: TGTGCCAGCTCACCGAGGGACAACAATGAGCAGTTCTTC. Translation: CASSPRDNNEQFF.

As to this clonotype: Since no conserved phenylalanine or tryptophan closes the CDR3, a read error is the likely cause. This chain uses TRBV7-2 with TRBJ2-3, with a tentative D call TRBD1 (6 bases). Trimming removed 3 bases from V and 2 bases from J, with 9 bases in between. CDR1 and CDR2 from the germline V gene are SGHTA and FQGNSA. This CDR3 spans 14 amino acids. The CDR3 is CASSLDSFTDTQYL. CDR3 DNA sequence: TGTGCCAGCAGCTTGGACAGCTTCACAGATACGCAGTATCTT.

The chain carries TRBV6-1 and TRBJ1-1; no clear D. The CDR3 is made up of 13 amino acids. From germline, CDR1 is MNHNS and CDR2 SASEGT. V lost 7 bases, J lost 0 bases, and 9 bases lay in between. The CDR3 sequence: CASTATLNTEAFF. DNA of the CDR3: TGTGCCAGCACCGCGACACTGAACACTGAAGCTTTCTTT.

This clonotype was observed a single time. This sequence joins TRBV3-1 and TRBJ2-3, with D unresolved. This CDR3 comprises 14 residues. Trimming took off 7 bases at V and 5 bases at J, with 16 bases between the two ends. CDR1 is LGHDT and CDR2 is YNNKEL in the germline V gene (reference sequence). The CDR3 protein is CASTRFKRGDTQYF. Here the CDR3 DNA reads TGTGCCAGCACCCGTTTTAAGCGAGGAGATACGCAGTATTTT.

The chain carries TRBV29-1 and TRBJ2-7; D tentatively fits TRBD1 or TRBD2 (5 bases each). The germline V and J ends were trimmed by 6 bases and 1 base, with 13 bases remaining between them. The CDR3 covers 13 residues. Germline CDR1 and CDR2: SQVTM and ANQGSEA. CDR3 loop: CSVAPGPSYEQYF. For the CDR3, the DNA is TGCAGCGTGGCCCCGGGGCCTTCCTACGAGCAGTACTTC.

The genes are TRBV20-1 and TRBJ2-7; TRBD2 matches at 9 bases. The CDR3 extends over 16 amino acids. The germline gives CDR1 DFQATT, CDR2 SNEGSKA (reference sequence). V dropped 2 bases and J dropped 0; count of bases not matched to a gene: 8. In DNA form, the CDR3 reads TGCAGTGCTAGATCCAGGGGGACTAGCTCCTCCTACGAGCAGTACTTC. This gives the protein CSARSRGTSSSYEQYF.

The rearrangement joins TRBV19 to TRBJ2-1; 8 bases align to TRBD1. V gave up 7 bases and J gave up 7 bases; unmatched junction bases: 15. The CDR3 sequence is 16 residues long. Germline CDR1 LNHDA, CDR2 SQIVND (reference sequence). The CDR3 sequence is CASTRVAGGIYNEQFF. The CDR3 DNA sequence: TGTGCCAGTACCAGGGTGGCAGGGGGCATATATAATGAGCAGTTCTTC.

This clonotype was observed a single time. The CDR3 sequence is CASSIRNPKETQYF. The DNA for the CDR3 is TGCGCCAGCAGCATCCGGAACCCTAAAGAGACCCAGTACTTC. The J gene is TRBJ2-5, the V gene TRBV5-1; D is uncertain. Trimming removed 4 bases from V and 3 bases from J, with 13 bases in between. CDR3 length: 14 residues. Looked up from germline, CDR1 is SGHRS and CDR2 is YFSETQ.

The chain uses TRBV4-3 and TRBJ2-1; perhaps TRBD1 as D (6 bases). The CDR3 runs to 19 residues. The germline V gene has CDR1 LGHNA and CDR2 YSLEER. V was clipped by 0 bases and J by 3 bases, with 21 bases between them. The CDR3 spells CASSQDPPTGPLDYNEQFF. For the CDR3, the DNA is TGCGCCAGCAGCCAAGATCCCCCGACAGGTCCCCTTGACTACAATGAGCAGTTCTTC.

The chain couples TRBV28 to TRBJ1-5; D is possibly TRBD1 (6 bases). V lost 5 bases and J lost 6, with 11 bases in between. This CDR3 comprises 13 residues. Germline V CDR1 and CDR2: MDHEN, SYDVKM. The CDR3 sequence is CASSRPGAQPQHF. The DNA of the CDR3 is TGTGCCAGCAGTCGGCCAGGGGCTCAGCCCCAGCATTTT. Together with reference TRBV28 and TRBJ1-5, the CDR3 gives the full variable domain: DVKVTQSSRYLVKRTGEKVFLECVQDMDHENMFWYRQDPGLGLRLIYFSYDVKMKEKGDIPEGYSVSREKKERFSLILESASTNQTSMYLCASSRPGAQPQHFGDGTRLSIL.

This chain links TRBV12-3 or TRBV12-4 with TRBJ1-2; no firm D call. The CDR3 loop spans 12 amino acids. V dropped 6 bases and J dropped 2 bases, with 7 bases sitting between them. CDR3 protein: CASRSGNYGYTF. The CDR3 DNA follows: TGTGCCAGCAGATCGGGCAACTATGGCTACACCTTC.

The rearrangement links TRBV5-1 to TRBJ2-1; D may be TRBD1 (6 bases). CDR3 length: 14 amino acids. The germline V gene encodes CDR1 SGHRS and CDR2 YFSETQ. Trimming took 2 bases from V and 13 from J, leaving 19 bases between them. The CDR3 sequence: CASSLSYRVAGQFF. CDR3 DNA: TGCGCCAGCAGCTTAAGCTACAGGGTGGCTGGTCAGTTCTTC.

The V gene is TRBV12-3 or TRBV12-4, the J gene TRBJ2-5; a weak D match, TRBD1 (7 bases). This CDR3 is 13 amino acids long. V lost 6 bases and J 7 bases, leaving 15 bases between the germline ends. The CDR3 coding sequence is TGTGCCAGCAGACCCACAGGGGAGGTGACCCAGTACTTC. As protein: CASRPTGEVTQYF.

The chain carries TRBV2 and TRBJ2-5; D perhaps matches TRBD1 (5 bases). V lost 6 bases and J 2 bases, leaving 10 bases between the germline ends. In germline, CDR1 is SNHLY, CDR2 FYNNEI. The CDR3 spans 13 residues. The CDR3 nucleotides read TGTGCCAGCAGCGGTAACAGGCAAGAGACCCAGTACTTC. Translating gives CASSGNRQETQYF.

The chain combines TRBV20-1 with TRBJ2-5; D is uncertain. The V gene lost 5 bases and the J gene lost 5 bases, with 15 bases spanning the gap. The length of the CDR3 is 13 residues. Germline CDR1 DFQATT, CDR2 SNEGSKA (reference sequence). CDR3 nucleotide sequence: TGCAGTGCTCGCTCACCTAGTCCGGAGACCCAGTACTTC. Encoded protein: CSARSPSPETQYF.

The chain links TRBV29-1 to TRBJ2-1; the D call may be TRBD1 or TRBD2 (5 bases each). The CDR3 has 16 amino acids. Germline V gene data show CDR1 as SQVTM and CDR2 as ANQGSEA. V was pared by 5 bases and J by 0 bases, with 17 bases between. The CDR3: CSVLLGAGSSYNEQFF. DNA for the CDR3: TGCAGCGTTCTTTTGGGAGCAGGGAGCTCCTACAATGAGCAGTTCTTC.

In DNA, the CDR3 is TGCGCCAGCAGCCAAGGGGACAGGGGACAAGAGACCCAGTACTTC. This codes for CASSQGDRGQETQYF. The chain combines TRBV4-3 with TRBJ2-5; 10 bases fit TRBD1. The ends lost 1 base at V and 2 bases at J; junction bases unmatched: 1. Germline V gene lookup returns CDR1 LGHNA and CDR2 YSLEER. The CDR3 has 15 amino acids.

The V and J genes are TRBV23-1 and TRBJ1-5; possibly TRBD1 for D (6 bases). TRBV23-1 is an ORF; its function is uncertain. The CDR3 is made up of 17 amino acids. Trimming took off 4 bases at V and 0 bases at J, with 16 bases between the two ends. The CDR3 nucleotides are TGCGCCAGCAGTCCCCTAGGGGGTAAATATAGCAATCAGCCCCAGCATTTT. Amino acids: CASSPLGGKYSNQPQHF.